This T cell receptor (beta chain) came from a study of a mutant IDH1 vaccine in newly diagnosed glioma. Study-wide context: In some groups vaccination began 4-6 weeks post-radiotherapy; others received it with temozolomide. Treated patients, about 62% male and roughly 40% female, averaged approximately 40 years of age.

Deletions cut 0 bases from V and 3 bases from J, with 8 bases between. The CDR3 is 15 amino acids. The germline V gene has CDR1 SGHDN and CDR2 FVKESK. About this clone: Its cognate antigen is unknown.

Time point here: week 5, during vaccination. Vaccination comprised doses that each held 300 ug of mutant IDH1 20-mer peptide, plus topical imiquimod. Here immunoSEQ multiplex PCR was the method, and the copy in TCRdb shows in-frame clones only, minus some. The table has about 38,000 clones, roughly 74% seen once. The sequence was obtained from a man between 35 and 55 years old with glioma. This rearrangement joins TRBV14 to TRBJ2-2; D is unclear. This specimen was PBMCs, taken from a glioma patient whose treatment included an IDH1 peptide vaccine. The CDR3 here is CASSQEWGYTGELFF. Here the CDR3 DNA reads TGTGCCAGCAGCCAAGAATGGGGATACACCGGGGAGCTGTTTTTT.